This T cell receptor (beta chain) was obtained from a study of T cell repertoires in cytomegalovirus infection. There are a few counts of this clonotype. Its antigen is undetermined. The CDR3 sequence is 13 residues long. V dropped 3 bases and J dropped 6 bases, with 8 bases sitting between them. Germline CDR1 and CDR2: SGHTA and FQGNSA. TCRdb processed the reads anew with MiXCR; each CDR3 protein has one entry. The data show a few hundred thousand distinct CDR3 sequences, around 40% seen once. The chain joins TRBV7-2 to TRBJ2-2; D not certain. The sequence derives from a human donor in good health (CMV status not recorded). Some clones in this sample may be carry-over from other donors' samples. The sequencing used cultured PBMCs, collected from culture after CMV antigen stimulation. The CDR3 sequence: CASSFSRAGELFF. The CDR3 DNA reads TGTGCCAGCAGCTTCAGCCGCGCCGGGGAGCTGTTTTTT. Using reference TRBV7-2 and TRBJ2-2 for the parts outside the CDR3, the full variable domain is GAGVSQSPSNKVTEKGKDVELRCDPISGHTALYWYRQSLGQGLEFLIYFQGNSAPDKSGLPSDRFSAERTGGSVSTLTIQRTQQEDSAVYLCASSFSRAGELFFGEGSRLTVL.